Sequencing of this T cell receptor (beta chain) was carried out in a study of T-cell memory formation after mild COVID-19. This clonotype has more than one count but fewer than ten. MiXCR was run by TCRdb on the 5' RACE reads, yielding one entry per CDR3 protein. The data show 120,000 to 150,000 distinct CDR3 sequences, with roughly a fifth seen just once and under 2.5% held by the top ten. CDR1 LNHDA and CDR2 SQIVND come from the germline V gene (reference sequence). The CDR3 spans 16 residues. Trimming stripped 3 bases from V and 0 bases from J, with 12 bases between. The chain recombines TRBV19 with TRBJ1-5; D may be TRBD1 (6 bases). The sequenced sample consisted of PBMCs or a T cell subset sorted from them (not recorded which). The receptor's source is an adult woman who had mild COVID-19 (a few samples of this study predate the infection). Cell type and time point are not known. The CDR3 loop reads CASSIRGAYSNQPQHF. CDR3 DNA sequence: TGTGCCAGTAGTATTCGGGGGGCTTATAGCAATCAGCCCCAGCATTTT. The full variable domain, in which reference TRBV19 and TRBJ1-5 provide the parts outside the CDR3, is DGGITQSPKYLFRKEGQNVTLSCEQNLNHDAMYWYRQDPGQGLRLIYYSQIVNDFQKGDIAEGYSVSREKKESFPLTVTSAQKNPTAFYLCASSIRGAYSNQPQHFGDGTRLSIL.